These T cell receptor beta chains were read from a single sample in a study of blood T cell repertoires in COVID-19. Repertoires were generated with immunoSEQ multiplex PCR, while TCRdb's copy carries only in-frame clones and drops some. The sample carries around 380,000 clones, about 90% recorded once. Sequenced material: PBMCs or T cells enriched from blood (not recorded which). The source is a man younger than 40 who had recovered from COVID-19. The CDR3 runs from the conserved cysteine through the conserved F or W. D genes are given only for firm matches. Clone size is shown for a subset of rows, as once, few, many or a class of expanded clone.

j_call cdr3_length clone_size d_call v_call cdr3_aa cdr3_nt
TRBJ2-1 14 - TRBD2 TRBV7-3 CASSPRLAGVEQFF TGTGCCAGCAGCCCCAGACTAGCGGGGGTTGAGCAGTTCTTC
TRBJ2-3 15 - TRBD1 TRBV5-1 CASTDRGLGTDTQYF TGCGCCAGCACGGACAGGGGGCTTGGCACAGATACGCAGTATTTT
TRBJ1-1 13 - - TRBV19 CASSDWGGDEAFF TGTGCCAGTAGTGATTGGGGGGGTGATGAAGCTTTCTTT
TRBJ1-1 13 - - TRBV4-3 CASGQTGNTEAFF TGCGCCAGCGGTCAGACAGGGAACACTGAAGCTTTCTTT
TRBJ2-3 15 - - TRBV9 CASSGPGLHTDTQYF TGTGCCAGCAGCGGACCGGGACTTCACACAGATACGCAGTATTTT
TRBJ1-3 17 - TRBD1 TRBV9 CASSGGQQLTSGNTIYF TGTGCCAGCAGCGGGGGACAGCAACTTACTTCTGGAAACACCATATATTTT
TRBJ1-5 15 - TRBD1 TRBV18 CASSPGTASNQPQHF TGTGCCAGCTCACCAGGGACAGCCAGCAATCAGCCCCAGCATTTT
TRBJ1-2 13 - - TRBV5-1 CASSTDRPYGYTF TGCGCCAGCAGCACCGACAGGCCTTATGGCTACACCTTC
TRBJ1-1 14 - - TRBV6-6 CASSSPEGNTEAFF TGTGCCAGCAGTTCTCCGGAGGGGAACACTGAAGCTTTCTTT
TRBJ2-5 12 - - TRBV30 CAWSVLGETQYF TGTGCCTGGAGTGTACTCGGTGAGACCCAGTACTTC
TRBJ1-2 14 - - TRBV29-1 CTVGEPTPNYGYTF TGCACCGTCGGGGAGCCCACCCCTAACTATGGCTACACCTTC
TRBJ1-1 14 - - TRBV9 CASSPGNSGTEAFF TGTGCCAGCAGCCCCGGGAATTCGGGGACTGAAGCTTTCTTT
TRBJ2-4 20 - TRBD1 TRBV18 CASSPYGQGPSQGAKNIQYF TGTGCCAGCTCACCATACGGACAGGGGCCCAGTCAAGGGGCCAAAAACATTCAGTACTTC
TRBJ1-1 14 - - TRBV11-2 CASSPQQGNTEAFF TGTGCCAGCAGTCCGCAACAGGGGAACACTGAAGCTTTCTTT
TRBJ1-2 12 - - TRBV12-3/TRBV12-4 CASGRTVAGYTF TGTGCCAGCGGTCGGACAGTGGCCGGCTACACCTTC
TRBJ2-1 16 - TRBD2 TRBV3-1/TRBV3-2 CASSQGRGTRYNEQFF TGTGCCAGCAGCCAAGGAAGGGGGACTAGGTACAATGAGCAGTTCTTC
TRBJ1-1 14 - - TRBV6-1 CASSEDRTIPEAFF TGTGCCAGCAGTGAGGATCGGACTATTCCTGAAGCTTTCTTT
TRBJ1-2 13 - - TRBV6-2/TRBV6-3 CASSRDKNYGYTF TGTGCCAGCAGTAGAGACAAGAACTATGGCTACACCTTC
TRBJ1-2 14 - - TRBV6-5 CASSYSLVNYGYTF TGTGCCAGCAGTTACTCACTTGTGAACTATGGCTACACCTTC
TRBJ2-7 15 - TRBD1 TRBV6-5 CASSYSGQLSYEQYF TGTGCCAGCAGTTACTCGGGACAGCTCTCCTACGAGCAGTACTTC
TRBJ2-2 16 - TRBD1 TRBV5-1 CASSSPRDRDTGELFF TGCGCCAGCAGCTCACCCCGGGACAGGGACACCGGGGAGCTGTTTTTT
TRBJ1-1 14 - - TRBV6-1 CASSEWRGPGEAFF TGTGCCAGCAGTGAATGGAGGGGCCCGGGTGAAGCTTTCTTT
TRBJ2-1 14 - - TRBV5-1 CASSFRQGGNEQFF TGCGCCAGCAGCTTCCGGCAGGGAGGCAATGAGCAGTTCTTC
TRBJ2-2 14 - - TRBV19 CASSISRNTGELFF TGTGCCAGTAGTATTTCGAGAAACACCGGGGAGCTGTTTTTT
TRBJ1-2 16 once TRBD1 TRBV15 CATSGDRGPANYGYTF TGTGCCACCAGCGGAGACAGGGGGCCAGCTAACTATGGCTACACCTTC
TRBJ2-7 16 - TRBD1 TRBV5-1 CASSFSQGESSYEQYF TGCGCCAGCAGCTTTTCCCAGGGGGAAAGCTCCTACGAGCAGTACTTC
TRBJ1-1 11 - - TRBV2 CASRRNTEAFF TGTGCCAGTAGGAGGAACACTGAAGCTTTCTTT
TRBJ1-1 15 - TRBD1 TRBV19 CASSARQGMNTEAFF TGTGCCAGTAGTGCCAGACAGGGAATGAACACTGAAGCTTTCTTT
TRBJ2-3 15 - - TRBV11-2 CASSLNTGSTDTQYF TGTGCCAGCAGCCTCAACACGGGTTCTACAGATACGCAGTATTTT
TRBJ1-1 12 - - TRBV6-2/TRBV6-3 CASSLTRTEAFF TGTGCCAGCAGTTTGACAAGGACTGAAGCTTTCTTT
TRBJ1-6 15 - TRBD1 TRBV25-1 CASSERDRDNSPLHF TGTGCCAGCAGTGAACGGGACAGGGATAATTCACCCCTCCACTTT
TRBJ1-1 16 - TRBD1 TRBV9 CASSVAMGTGGTEAFF TGTGCCAGCAGCGTAGCTATGGGGACAGGGGGCACTGAAGCTTTCTTT
TRBJ2-7 17 - TRBD2 TRBV19 CASSIGFAGGPSYEQYF TGTGCCAGTAGTATTGGTTTCGCGGGGGGCCCGTCCTACGAGCAGTACTTC
TRBJ1-4 13 - TRBD1 TRBV19 CASRDRGNEKLFF TGTGCCAGTAGGGACAGGGGGAATGAAAAACTGTTTTTT
TRBJ1-2 14 - TRBD1 TRBV19 CASSPRQGEYGYTF TGTGCCAGTAGTCCGCGACAGGGGGAGTATGGCTACACCTTC
TRBJ2-7 16 - - TRBV3-1/TRBV3-2 CASSQDTGPTSYEQYF TGTGCCAGCAGCCAAGATACAGGGCCGACTTCCTACGAGCAGTACTTC
TRBJ2-1 16 - TRBD1 TRBV30 CAWSFTWDSNNNEQFF TGTGCCTGGAGTTTCACCTGGGACAGCAACAACAATGAGCAGTTCTTC
TRBJ2-1 16 - TRBD2 TRBV5-1 CASSLEGLGGINEQFF TGCGCCAGCAGCTTGGAGGGACTAGGAGGGATCAATGAGCAGTTCTTC
TRBJ1-2 14 once - TRBV6-2/TRBV6-3 CASSYPAAGDGYTF TGTGCCAGCAGTTATCCGGCGGCGGGGGATGGCTACACCTTC
TRBJ1-4 16 - - TRBV5-4 CASSRDTNPTNEKLFF TGTGCCAGCAGCAGGGACACCAACCCAACTAATGAAAAACTGTTTTTT
TRBJ1-5 16 - TRBD1 TRBV5-1 CASSLKRGHANQPQHF TGCGCCAGCAGCTTGAAAAGGGGGCATGCCAATCAGCCCCAGCATTTT
TRBJ1-2 14 - - TRBV2 CASSEVHRVYGYTF TGTGCCAGCAGTGAGGTCCACAGGGTCTATGGCTACACCTTC
TRBJ2-1 16 - TRBD1 TRBV19 CASSSRDRDRYNEQFF TGTGCCAGTAGTTCGCGGGACAGGGATCGGTACAATGAGCAGTTCTTC
TRBJ2-1 13 - - TRBV9 CASSVGSYNEQFF TGTGCCAGCAGCGTAGGCAGTTACAATGAGCAGTTCTTC
TRBJ2-7 14 once - TRBV19 CASTQDSSTYEQYF TGTGCCAGCACACAGGACAGCTCCACCTACGAGCAGTACTTC
TRBJ1-3 15 - - TRBV19 CASSINRDSGNTIYF TGTGCCAGTAGTATAAACAGGGATTCTGGAAACACCATATATTTT
TRBJ1-1 13 - - TRBV11-2 CASSRQTNTEAFF TGTGCCAGCAGCCGACAGACTAACACTGAAGCTTTCTTT
TRBJ2-5 12 - TRBD2 TRBV27 CASGGGRETQYF TGTGCCAGCGGCGGGGGAAGAGAGACCCAGTACTTC